This T cell receptor beta chain appears in the sequencing data of a study of blood T cell repertoires in COVID-19. Study summary: Some COVID-19 samples were acute and others convalescent; all came from the United States, Italy and Spain.

Everyone who took part was 18 to 89 years old, and they came from about 25 US areas. Authors' methods: Cell counts per sample came from amplifying reference gene primers. Using immunoSEQ multiplex PCR, the repertoire was profiled, and TCRdb retains in-frame clones only, with some absent. Clone size and the V and J calls come from that table; the DNA yielded D and trimming. The sample holds roughly 180,000 clones, roughly 83% seen once. The sample taken for sequencing was PBMCs or T cells enriched from blood (not recorded which). This TCR derives from a woman aged 25-40 years who had recovered from COVID-19.

DNA of the CDR3: TGTGCCAGCAGTTTTGAGATGATGGGAGGGGAGGACATTCAGTACTTC. Translation: CASSFEMMGGEDIQYF. The chain links TRBV28 to TRBJ2-4; 7 nucleotides match TRBD2. The length of the CDR3 is 16 residues. The junction had 13 bases not matched to a gene; V was cut back by 3 bases and J by 8 bases. Germline CDR1 reads MDHEN; CDR2 reads SYDVKM.